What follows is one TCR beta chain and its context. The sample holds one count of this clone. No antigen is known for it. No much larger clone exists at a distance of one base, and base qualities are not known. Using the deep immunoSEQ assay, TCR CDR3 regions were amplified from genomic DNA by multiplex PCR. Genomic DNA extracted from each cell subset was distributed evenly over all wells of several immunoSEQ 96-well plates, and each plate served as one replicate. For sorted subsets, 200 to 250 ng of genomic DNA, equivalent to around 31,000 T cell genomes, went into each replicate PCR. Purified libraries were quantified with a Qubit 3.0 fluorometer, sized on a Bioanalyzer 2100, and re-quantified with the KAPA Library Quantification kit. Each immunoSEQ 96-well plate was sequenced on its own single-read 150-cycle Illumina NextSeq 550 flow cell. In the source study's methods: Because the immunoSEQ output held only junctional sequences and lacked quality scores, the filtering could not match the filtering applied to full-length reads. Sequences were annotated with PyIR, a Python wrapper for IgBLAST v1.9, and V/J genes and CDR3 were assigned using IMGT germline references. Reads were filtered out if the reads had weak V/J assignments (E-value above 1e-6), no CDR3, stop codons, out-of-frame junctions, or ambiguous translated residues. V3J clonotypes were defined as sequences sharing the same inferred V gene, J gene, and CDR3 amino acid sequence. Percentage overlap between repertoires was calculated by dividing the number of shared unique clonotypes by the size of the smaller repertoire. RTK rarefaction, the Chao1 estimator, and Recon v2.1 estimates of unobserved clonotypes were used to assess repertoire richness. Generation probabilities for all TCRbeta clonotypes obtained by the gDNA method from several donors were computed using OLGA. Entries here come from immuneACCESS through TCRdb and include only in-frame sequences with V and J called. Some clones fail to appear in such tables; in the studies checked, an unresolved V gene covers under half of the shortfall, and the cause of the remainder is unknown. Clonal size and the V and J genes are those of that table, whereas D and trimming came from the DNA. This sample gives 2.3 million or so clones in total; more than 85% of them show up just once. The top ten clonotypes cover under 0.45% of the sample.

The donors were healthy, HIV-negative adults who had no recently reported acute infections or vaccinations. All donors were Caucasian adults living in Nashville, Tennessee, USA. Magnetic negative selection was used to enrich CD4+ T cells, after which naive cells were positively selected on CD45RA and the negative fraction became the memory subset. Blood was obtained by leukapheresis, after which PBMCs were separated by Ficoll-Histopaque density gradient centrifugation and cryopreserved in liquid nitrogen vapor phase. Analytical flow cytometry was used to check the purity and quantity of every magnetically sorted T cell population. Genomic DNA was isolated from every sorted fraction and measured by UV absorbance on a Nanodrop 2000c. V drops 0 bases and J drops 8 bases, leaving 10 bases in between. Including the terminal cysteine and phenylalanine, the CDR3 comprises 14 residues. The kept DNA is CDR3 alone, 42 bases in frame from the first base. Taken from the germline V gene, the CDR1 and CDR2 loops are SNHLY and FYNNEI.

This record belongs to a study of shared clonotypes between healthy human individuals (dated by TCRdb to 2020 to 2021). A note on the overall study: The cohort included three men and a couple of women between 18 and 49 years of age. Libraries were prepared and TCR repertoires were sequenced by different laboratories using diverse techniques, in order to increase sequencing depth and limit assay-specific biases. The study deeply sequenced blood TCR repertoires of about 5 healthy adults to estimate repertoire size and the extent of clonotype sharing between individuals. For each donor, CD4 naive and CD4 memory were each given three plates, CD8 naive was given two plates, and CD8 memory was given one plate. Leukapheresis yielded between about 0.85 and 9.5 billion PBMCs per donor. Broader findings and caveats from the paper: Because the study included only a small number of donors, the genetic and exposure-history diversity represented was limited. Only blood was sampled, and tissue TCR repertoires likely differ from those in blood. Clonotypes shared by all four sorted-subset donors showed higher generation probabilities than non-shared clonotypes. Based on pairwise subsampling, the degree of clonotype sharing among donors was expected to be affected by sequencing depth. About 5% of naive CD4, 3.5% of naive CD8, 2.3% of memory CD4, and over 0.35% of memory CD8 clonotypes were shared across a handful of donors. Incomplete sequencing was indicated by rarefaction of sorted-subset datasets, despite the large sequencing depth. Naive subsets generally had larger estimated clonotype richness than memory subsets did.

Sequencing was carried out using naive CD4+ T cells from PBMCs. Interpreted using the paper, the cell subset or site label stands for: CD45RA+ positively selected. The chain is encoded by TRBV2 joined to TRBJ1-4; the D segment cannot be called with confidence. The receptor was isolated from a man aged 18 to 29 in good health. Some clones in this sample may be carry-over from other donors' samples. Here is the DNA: TGTGCCAGCAGTGAAGCGTCGGCCCGGGAAAAACTGTTTTTT. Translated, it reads CASSEASAREKLFF.